This is a list of T cell receptor beta chains from one sample in a study of OX40 agonist ivuxolimab in advanced cancers. Here immunoSEQ multiplex PCR was the method, and the copy in TCRdb shows in-frame clones only, minus some. The sample includes just over 95,000 clones, 90% of them seen just once. The starting material was CD4+ or CD8+ T cells sorted from blood, obtained in a trial of the OX40 agonist ivuxolimab. These receptors were obtained from an adult with an advanced solid tumor such as melanoma, head and neck, liver or kidney cancer. CDR3s leave out the opening cysteine and the closing phenylalanine or tryptophan.

>11|TRBV4-2|TRBJ1-1
ASSRQGNTEAF
>11|TRBV5-6|TRBJ1-2
ASSLNGLYGYT
>14|TRBV19|TRBJ2-1
ASSWESGSSYNEQF
>13|TRBV11-2|TRBJ2-3
ASSFGGTSTDTQY
>12|TRBV7-3|TRBJ1-1
ASSLGPGGTEAF
>13|TRBV19|TRBJ2-7
ASSAGTVDSYEQY
>13|TRBV5-1|-
ASSSEQGGLDEQY
>13|TRBV5-1|TRBJ1-2
ASSLQVGAVDGYT
>13|TRBV7-9|TRBJ2-3
ASSLSTVATDTQY
>15|TRBV5-1|TRBJ2-7
ASSLKPGLADSYEQY
>14|TRBV10-3|TRBJ2-2
AISGVQGPNTGELF
>13|TRBV7-3|TRBJ2-1
ASSSPLGLADEQF
>14|TRBV7-2|TRBJ2-1
ASSPTGTRRTNEQF
>11|TRBV30|TRBJ1-5
AWNTGANQPQH
>17|TRBV19|TRBJ2-7
ASSIHSPGASGDTYEQY
>9|TRBV30|TRBJ2-7
ASETGVAQY
>13|TRBV15|TRBJ2-1
ATSQKGDEYNEQF
>13|TRBV28|TRBJ1-4
ASSSTTGAVEKLF
>10|TRBV29-1|TRBJ2-5
SVGQGGETQY
>13|TRBV28|TRBJ2-7
ASSLGSSGTSEQY
>11|TRBV5-4|TRBJ2-7
ASSSGISYEQY
>11|TRBV30|TRBJ1-2
AWGRGPGYGYT
>13|TRBV5-1|TRBJ1-3
ASSLRGVSGNTIY
>13|TRBV18|TRBJ2-7
ASSSGDGGPYEQY
>13|TRBV5-1|TRBJ2-7
ASSLGGLPSYEQY
>9|TRBV6-5|TRBJ2-3
ASSYSSTQY
>13|TRBV6-1|TRBJ2-1
ASVPRAVTYNEQF
>12|TRBV6-6|TRBJ2-7
ASSKERGPYEQY
>12|TRBV11-2|TRBJ2-1
ASSLGSDYNEQF
>13|TRBV5-1|TRBJ2-6
ASFPAGSGANVLT
>14|TRBV7-9|TRBJ2-3
ASSLGAGADTDTQY
>13|TRBV4-1|TRBJ1-3
ASSPTGQTRNTIY
>13|TRBV7-3|TRBJ2-1
ASSLTLGDKNEQF
>10|TRBV25-1|TRBJ1-2
ASSEGARGYT
>12|TRBV2|TRBJ2-2
ASTRSGRTGELF
>15|TRBV9|TRBJ2-5
ASSVDTSGGTKETQY
>12|TRBV19|TRBJ1-1
ASNNMNRHTEAF
>12|TRBV6-1|TRBJ2-2
ASRLRTSSGELF
>13|TRBV7-9|TRBJ1-5
ASSRGRGPGQPQH
>13|TRBV11-2|TRBJ2-1
ASSLEGLAGEWQF
>11|TRBV29-1|TRBJ2-5
SVFKGWQETQY
>11|TRBV19|TRBJ2-5
ASSIGMWETQY
>11|TRBV27|TRBJ2-1
ASSPRLDNEQF
>11|TRBV30|TRBJ1-5
AWSTSGNQPQH
>12|TRBV30|TRBJ1-2
AWSVGRRFYGYT
>14|TRBV5-4|TRBJ1-1
ASSFAPGQFFSEAF